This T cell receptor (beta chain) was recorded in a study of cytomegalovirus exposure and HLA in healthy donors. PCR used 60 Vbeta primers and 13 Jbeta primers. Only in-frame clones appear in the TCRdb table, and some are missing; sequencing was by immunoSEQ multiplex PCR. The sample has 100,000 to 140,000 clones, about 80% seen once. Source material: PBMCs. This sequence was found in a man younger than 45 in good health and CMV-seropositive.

The CDR3 loop reads CASSHRGNNQPQHF. DNA of the CDR3: TGTGCCAGCAGTCACAGGGGAAACAATCAGCCCCAGCATTTT. The V call is TRBV25-1, the J call TRBJ1-5; 7 bases are shared with TRBD1. CDR3 length: 14 residues. The J segment lost 3 bases and the V segment lost 5 bases, leaving 4 bases of the junction unmatched. CDR1 MGHDK and CDR2 SYGVNS come from the germline V gene.